A selection of T cell receptor beta chains follows, all from one sample in a study of blood T cell repertoires in COVID-19. Profiling relied on immunoSEQ multiplex PCR, and the TCRdb table lists in-frame clones only, not all of them. Of 55,000 to 95,000 clones in the sample, 65% to 85% were seen once. Source material: peripheral blood. Source of these receptors: a woman aged 55-70 years with acute or convalescent COVID-19. Each CDR3 is given with its conserved first and last residue. A D gene is named only where the DNA matches it firmly. Only some rows state a clone size, as once, few, many or a class for expanded clones.

- | TRBJ2-7 | TRBV7-2 | TRBD2 | CASSLPRTSGKYEQYF | TGTGCCAGCAGCTTACCCCGGACTAGCGGGAAATACGAGCAGTACTTC
- | TRBJ2-5 | TRBV19 | - | CASSIDLVEGETQYF | TGTGCCAGTAGTATAGATCTTGTGGAGGGGGAGACCCAGTACTTC
- | TRBJ2-7 | TRBV19 | TRBD1 | CASKGTGTYEQYF | TGTGCCAGTAAGGGGACAGGGACCTACGAGCAGTACTTC
- | TRBJ1-1 | TRBV13 | - | CASSLSRLEGEAFF | TGTGCCAGCAGCTTGTCCAGGTTGGAGGGAGAAGCTTTCTTT
- | TRBJ1-5 | TRBV4-1 | - | CASSSGRTNQPQHF | TGCGCCAGCAGCTCCGGGAGGACCAATCAGCCCCAGCATTTT
- | TRBJ2-2 | TRBV3-1/TRBV3-2 | - | CASSQNRRGGELFF | TGTGCCAGCAGCCAAAATCGGCGCGGCGGGGAGCTGTTTTTT
few | TRBJ1-5 | TRBV18 | - | CASSPNSGLSNQPQHF | TGTGCCAGCTCACCAAATTCCGGACTAAGCAATCAGCCCCAGCATTTT
few | TRBJ2-7 | TRBV19 | TRBD1 | CASSIPGQVPEQYF | TGTGCCAGTAGTATCCCGGGACAGGTCCCCGAGCAGTACTTC
- | TRBJ2-7 | TRBV24-1 | - | CATSPGSYEQYF | TGTGCCACCAGTCCGGGCTCCTACGAGCAGTACTTC
- | TRBJ2-7 | TRBV6-5 | - | CASTGQSYEQYF | TGTGCCAGCACCGGACAGAGCTACGAGCAGTACTTC
- | TRBJ1-4 | TRBV5-1 | - | CASSLTGFGGEKLFF | TGCGCCAGCAGCTTAACAGGGTTCGGAGGTGAAAAACTGTTTTTT
- | TRBJ2-7 | TRBV5-1 | TRBD1 | CASSWGDRAAYEQYF | TGCGCCAGCAGCTGGGGGGACAGGGCTGCCTACGAGCAGTACTTC
few | TRBJ1-5 | TRBV25-1 | - | CASSEWGTGEPQHF | TGTGCCAGCAGTGAATGGGGGACTGGGGAGCCCCAGCATTTT
- | TRBJ1-2 | TRBV19 | - | CASDNIGTPRTEGYTF | TGTGCCAGTGATAACATTGGGACACCCCGAACCGAGGGCTACACCTTC
- | TRBJ2-3 | TRBV2 | - | CASRGTSNSDTQYF | TGTGCCAGCAGAGGAACTAGCAATTCAGATACGCAGTATTTT
- | TRBJ2-7 | TRBV19 | - | CASSDTPRWRESYEQYF | TGTGCCAGTAGTGATACCCCCAGGTGGCGGGAATCCTACGAGCAGTACTTC
- | TRBJ2-2 | TRBV30 | TRBD2 | CAWSPTGLAASTGELFF | TGTGCCTGGAGTCCAACGGGACTAGCGGCAAGTACCGGGGAGCTGTTTTTT
- | TRBJ1-2 | TRBV7-2 | - | CASSLAAGHGYTF | TGTGCCAGCAGCTTAGCGGCAGGGCATGGCTACACCTTC
- | TRBJ1-4 | TRBV18 | - | CASSLGQNEKLFF | TGTGCCAGCTCACTAGGACAGAATGAAAAACTGTTTTTT
- | TRBJ1-1 | TRBV5-1 | - | CASSFKQGGTEAFF | TGCGCCAGCAGCTTTAAACAGGGTGGAACTGAAGCTTTCTTT
- | TRBJ2-1 | TRBV6-5 | - | CASRPTGRMYNEQFF | TGTGCCAGCAGGCCGACGGGGAGGATGTACAATGAGCAGTTCTTC
few | TRBJ1-6 | TRBV6-5 | - | CASSYDRNLIYSPLHF | TGTGCCAGCAGTTACGACAGGAACCTAATATATTCACCCCTCCACTTT